Following are 31 T cell receptor beta chains from one sample sequenced in a study of cytomegalovirus exposure and HLA in healthy donors. Both 60 Vbeta primers and 13 Jbeta primers went into the PCR. Generated by immunoSEQ multiplex PCR, the TCRdb table keeps only in-frame clones and is missing some. The sample carries some 180,000 clones, roughly 10% recorded once. The sequencing sample was made of PBMCs. These receptors were taken from a woman aged 30 to 39 in good health and CMV-seropositive.

The V gene is TRBV5-6, the J gene TRBJ1-2, with D perhaps matching TRBD1 (6 bases). Between the trimmed V and J ends, which lost 3 bases and 4 bases, there was a span of 16 bases. This CDR3 spans 15 amino acids. Per the germline V gene, CDR1 is SGHDT and CDR2 is YYEEEE. CDR3 coding DNA: TGTGCCAGCAGCTCACCAGGGGCGTTCCCCTATGGCTACACCTTC. Amino acid sequence: CASSSPGAFPYGYTF.

This clone was counted a few times. The V gene is TRBV9, the J gene TRBJ1-2; 12 nucleotides agree with TRBD1. The V segment lost 0 bases and the J segment 8 bases; nucleotides outside the gene matches: 2. The CDR3 totals 14 residues. Germline V gene sequence: CDR1 SGDLS, CDR2 YYNGEE. The CDR3 DNA follows: TGTGCCAGCAGCGTAGGGGACAGGGGGCAAGGCTACACCTTC. Translating gives CASSVGDRGQGYTF.

V usage is TRBV11-2 and J usage is TRBJ2-1, with TRBD2 matching 9 bases. Germline V gene sequence: CDR1 SGHAT, CDR2 FQNNGV. V gave up 2 bases and J gave up 7 bases; unmatched junction bases: 6. The CDR3 is 15 residues long. The CDR3 bases are TGTGCCAGCAGCTTAATAGCGGGAGCCTCTAATGAGCAGTTCTTC. Protein: CASSLIAGASNEQFF.

As to this clone: Other DNA sequences within the sample encode an identical CDR3. The chain has TRBV10-1 and TRBJ2-7, with 9 bases identical to TRBD1. CDR3 length: 13 residues. Germline V CDR1 and CDR2: WNHNN, SYGVQD (reference sequence). After removal of 5 bases from V and 2 bases from J, the junction contained 1 base not matched to a gene. Here the CDR3 reads CASSRDRAYEQYF. The CDR3 nucleotides are TGCGCCAGCAGTAGGGACAGGGCCTACGAGCAGTACTTC.

This clone was seen a handful of times. This sequence joins TRBV19 and TRBJ2-7; D is perhaps TRBD2 (5 bases). Looked up from germline, CDR1 is LNHDA and CDR2 is SQIVND (reference sequence). V was cut by 5 bases and J by 4 bases, with 15 bases left in between. CDR3 length equals 14 residues. CDR3 DNA: TGTGCCAGTAGTCCGTGGGAGAGGGCTTACGAGCAGTACTTC. Its protein product is CASSPWERAYEQYF.

This clone was detected a few times. The rearrangement uses TRBV5-1 and TRBJ1-1; TRBD1 aligns across 9 bases. Unmatched junction bases numbered 9, after V lost 3 bases and J lost 6 bases. This CDR3 contains 15 residues. Germline lookup yields CDR1 SGHRS and CDR2 YFSETQ. The CDR3, as DNA: TGCGCCAGCAGCTCCCAGACAGGGGGAGGAGCTGAAGCTTTCTTT. Its translation: CASSSQTGGGAEAFF.

This clone turned up a few times. The chain links TRBV7-2 to TRBJ1-5, with 9 bases matching TRBD1. CDR1 SGHTA and CDR2 FQGNSA come from the germline V gene. V lost 5 bases to trimming and J lost 7 bases; unmatched junction nucleotides: 6. The CDR3 runs 14 residues. The CDR3 here is CASSPRTGDQPQHF. In DNA, the CDR3 is TGTGCCAGCAGCCCAAGGACAGGGGACCAGCCCCAGCATTTT.

There are a few counts of this clone. The chain uses TRBV29-1 and TRBJ2-3; a possible D gene is TRBD2 (6 bases). Deletions cut 7 bases from V and 2 bases from J, with 16 bases between. Germline V gives CDR1 SQVTM, CDR2 ANQGSEA. The CDR3 is 14 amino acids. In DNA, the CDR3 is TGCAGCGCCCAGGACTATCGCGCCACAGATACGCAGTATTTT. It specifies CSAQDYRATDTQYF.

The table lists this clone with a few counts. V and J are TRBV5-1 and TRBJ2-1; D ambiguous. Germline V gene sequence: CDR1 SGHRS, CDR2 YFSETQ. This CDR3 region has 12 residues. The V end was cut by 1 base, the J end by 10 bases, with 9 bases between. CDR3 bases: TGCGCCAGCAGCTTGACGGTGCTAGAGCAGTTCTTC. It encodes CASSLTVLEQFF.

This clone was detected only a few times. The CDR3 region has the DNA TGTGCCAGCAGCCCCGGGGGTATGGGTGGCTACACCTTC. It yields the protein CASSPGGMGGYTF. This sequence joins TRBV2 and TRBJ1-2; perhaps TRBD1 as D (5 bases). Trimming took 6 bases from V and 7 from J, leaving 15 bases between them. Germline V lookup: CDR1 SNHLY, CDR2 FYNNEI. This CDR3 contains 13 residues.

This clone has only a few counts. The J gene is TRBJ1-4, the V gene TRBV10-3; D may be TRBD1 (6 bases). CDR1 ENHRY and CDR2 SYGVKD come from the germline V gene. The germline V and J ends were trimmed by 6 bases and 8 bases, with 13 bases remaining between them. The CDR3 contains 13 residues. The CDR3 DNA reads TGTGCCATCAGAGGGGGAATGGAGGAAAAACTGTTTTTT. Its protein product is CAIRGGMEEKLFF.

This clone was counted a few times. V is TRBV5-1 and J is TRBJ2-1; tentatively, D is TRBD2 (6 bases). The V end lost 0 bases, the J end lost 5 bases, and 12 bases lay between the germline ends. The CDR3 has 15 residues. The germline gives CDR1 SGHRS, CDR2 YFSETQ. CDR3 loop: CASSLVGGKNNEQFF. In nucleotides, the CDR3 is TGCGCCAGCAGCTTGGTGGGAGGCAAAAACAATGAGCAGTTCTTC.

This rearrangement joins TRBV13 to TRBJ2-1, with 8 bases matching TRBD2. The CDR3 contains 20 residues. Germline assignment: CDR1 PRHDT and CDR2 FYEKMQ (reference sequence). With 5 bases clipped from V and 0 bases from J, the junction kept 18 bases outside the gene matches. The CDR3 loop reads CASSNRGAPTAGGSYNEQFF. The CDR3, as DNA: TGTGCCAGCAGCAATAGGGGAGCCCCAACGGCGGGAGGCTCCTACAATGAGCAGTTCTTC.

This clone was seen a handful of times. The V gene is TRBV18, the J gene TRBJ1-2, with D maybe TRBD1 (6 bases). CDR3 length equals 13 residues. Trimming pared 3 bases from V and 4 bases from J, leaving 9 bases between. Germline V gene data show CDR1 as KGHSH and CDR2 as LQKENI. CDR3 amino acids: CASSPDRGYGYTF. The DNA of the CDR3 is TGTGCCAGCTCACCGGACAGAGGCTATGGCTACACCTTC.

This clone was counted a few times. The CDR3 nucleotides read TGCAGCGTCGACAGGGCTAACTATGGCTACACCTTC. Protein sequence: CSVDRANYGYTF. This chain joins TRBV29-1 and TRBJ1-2; 7 positions agree with TRBD1. This CDR3 has 12 residues. Germline V lookup: CDR1 SQVTM, CDR2 ANQGSEA. V dropped 6 bases and J dropped 0; count of bases not matched to a gene: 1.

In this sample, this clone turned up a few times. The rearrangement uses TRBV27 and TRBJ2-7; 9 positions agree with TRBD2. The CDR3 has 14 amino acids. J lost 4 bases, V lost 6 bases, and 7 bases had no gene match. The germline CDR1 and CDR2 sequences are MNHEY and SMNVEV (reference sequence). This CDR3 is CASSYLAGSYEQYF. The CDR3, as DNA: TGTGCCAGCAGCTATCTAGCGGGGAGTTACGAGCAGTACTTC.

The gene calls are TRBV7-9 and TRBJ1-1; D is possibly TRBD1 (5 bases). The length of the CDR3 is 14 residues. The ends were cut back, 1 base at V and 4 bases at J, with 10 bases in the middle. Germline lookup yields CDR1 SEHNR and CDR2 FQNEAQ (reference sequence). For the CDR3, the DNA is TGTGCCAGCAGCTTAGGCGGGGGGACCACTGAAGCTTTCTTT. Protein product: CASSLGGGTTEAFF.

The chain uses TRBV4-1 and TRBJ2-7; tentatively, D is TRBD2 (6 bases). The germline V gene encodes CDR1 MGHRA and CDR2 YSYEKL. This CDR3 region has 14 residues. Trimming took 1 base from V and 3 from J, leaving 10 bases between them. Here the CDR3 reads CASSQVEGLYEQYF. Written as DNA, the CDR3 is TGCGCCAGCAGCCAAGTGGAGGGTCTCTACGAGCAGTACTTC.

This clone came up a few times. The chain employs TRBV25-1 and TRBJ2-3; no reliable D call. V lost 3 bases, J lost 10 bases, and 8 bases lay in between. The CDR3 has 11 amino acids. CDR1 is MGHDK and CDR2 is SYGVNS in the germline V gene. The CDR3 DNA sequence: TGTGCCAGCAGTGATCCCTACGCGCAGTATTTT. This codes for CASSDPYAQYF.

CDR3 in DNA: TGTGCCAGCAGCCAAGAATTCCAGGGCCGCGGCTACACCTTC. It is translated as CASSQEFQGRGYTF. The V gene is TRBV4-2, the J gene TRBJ1-2; the D gene is possibly TRBD1 (5 bases). The CDR3 is 14 amino acids. With 0 bases removed from V and 8 bases from J, the gap between germline ends came to 13 bases. CDR1 and CDR2 (germline): LGHNA, YNFKEQ.

This clone came up a few times. This chain joins TRBV4-1 and TRBJ1-4, with D unclear. This CDR3 is 13 amino acids long. V lost 3 bases to trimming and J lost 10 bases, with 12 bases between them. Germline V gives CDR1 MGHRA, CDR2 YSYEKL. The CDR3 sequence is CASSQTSQRKLFF. As DNA, the CDR3 is TGCGCCAGCAGCCAGACCTCACAGAGAAAACTGTTTTTT.

The chain links TRBV27 to TRBJ1-1, with a possible D match to TRBD1 (6 bases). V lost 6 bases to trimming and J lost 0 bases, with 23 bases between them. The CDR3 has 18 amino acids. The germline CDR1 and CDR2 sequences are MNHEY and SMNVEV (reference sequence). The CDR3 nucleotides are TGTGCCAGCAGACCGCAAAGCAGGGGCGGGGGTATGAACACTGAAGCTTTCTTT. Amino acid sequence: CASRPQSRGGGMNTEAFF.

This rearrangement joins TRBV2 to TRBJ1-2; TRBD1 agrees at 8 bases. V was pared by 6 bases and J by 4 bases, with 19 bases of the junction left unmatched. CDR1 is SNHLY and CDR2 is FYNNEI in the germline V gene. The CDR3 runs to 18 residues. The CDR3 nucleotides are TGTGCCAGCAGGCGACGGGAGACAGGGGACCTGGGGTTCTATGGCTACACCTTC. Translation: CASRRRETGDLGFYGYTF.

This chain links TRBV19 with TRBJ1-5; D unresolved. Between the trimmed V and J ends, which lost 3 bases and 7 bases, there was a span of 7 bases. CDR1 and CDR2 from the germline V gene are LNHDA and SQIVND (reference sequence). This CDR3 spans 12 amino acids. The CDR3 DNA reads as TGTGCCAGTAGTATTCTGAGGCAGCCCCAGCATTTT. Protein product: CASSILRQPQHF.

The V call is TRBV9, the J call TRBJ2-3, with 9 bases fitting TRBD1. J gave up 4 bases and V 0 bases, and 3 bases lay outside the gene matches. CDR3 length: 15 residues. Germline CDR1 is SGDLS and CDR2 is YYNGEE. DNA of the CDR3: TGTGCCAGCAGCGTAGAAGGACAGGGGTCAGATACGCAGTATTTT. This encodes CASSVEGQGSDTQYF.

The chain has TRBV6-6 and TRBJ2-3, with D possibly being TRBD2 (6 bases). Germline CDR1 is MNHNY and CDR2 is SVGAGI (reference sequence). With 5 bases removed from V and 4 bases from J, the gap between germline ends came to 13 bases. CDR3 length: 14 residues. The CDR3 spells CASSGLRGADTQYF. The CDR3 nucleotides are TGTGCCAGCAGTGGACTAAGAGGGGCAGATACGCAGTATTTT.

This clone appeared a few times. The chain combines TRBV5-1 with TRBJ2-5, with a tentative D call TRBD2 (6 bases). Germline CDR1 and CDR2: SGHRS and YFSETQ. Deletions cut 2 bases from V and 5 bases from J, with 13 bases between. The CDR3 runs to 14 residues. The CDR3 is CASSLSTSGETQYF. In DNA form, the CDR3 reads TGCGCCAGCAGCTTATCGACTAGTGGGGAGACCCAGTACTTC.

This clone was counted only a few times. The gene calls are TRBV13 and TRBJ2-7, with 8 positions matching TRBD2. Germline V CDR1 and CDR2: PRHDT, FYEKMQ (reference sequence). The CDR3 contains 15 residues. Trimming at V came to 4 bases and at J to 2 bases, leaving 7 bases not matched to a gene. The CDR3 is CASSSFSGGPYEQYF. The DNA for the CDR3 is TGTGCCAGCAGCTCGTTTTCGGGAGGGCCCTACGAGCAGTACTTC.

This clone was found a few times. This same CDR3 is encoded by further DNA sequences in the sample. V usage is TRBV6-1 and J usage is TRBJ1-1; 9 bases map to TRBD1. The CDR3 loop spans 14 amino acids. Germline V gene data show CDR1 as MNHNS and CDR2 as SASEGT. Losses at the gene ends were 5 bases for V and 3 bases for J; bases not matched to a gene: 4. In DNA form, the CDR3 reads TGTGCCAGCAGTCCTGGACAGGGGCACACTGAAGCTTTCTTT. It encodes CASSPGQGHTEAFF.

This clone has only a few counts. This chain joins TRBV9 and TRBJ1-2; 8 bases are a match to TRBD1. The CDR3 is 13 amino acids. The V and J ends lost 2 bases and 8 bases, in that order; junction bases with no gene match: 5. Germline loops: CDR1 SGDLS, CDR2 YYNGEE. This chain's CDR3 is CASSVATGVGYTF. In DNA, the CDR3 is TGTGCCAGCAGCGTCGCGACAGGGGTCGGCTACACCTTC.

This rearrangement joins TRBV30 to TRBJ2-3; 8 bases align to TRBD1. The CDR3 length is 15 residues. Trimming removed 4 bases from V and 2 bases from J; junction bases left unmatched: 8. Looked up from germline, CDR1 is GTSNPN and CDR2 is SVGIG (reference sequence). CDR3 protein: CAWTPQGANTDTQYF. DNA of the CDR3: TGTGCCTGGACGCCCCAGGGGGCCAACACAGATACGCAGTATTTT.